Shown below are 21 T cell receptor beta chains from a single sample sequenced in a study of blood T cell repertoires in COVID-19. Method: immunoSEQ multiplex PCR; TCRdb's copy keeps in-frame clones and lacks some. The table lists tens of thousands of clones, about 88% of them singletons. The sample was peripheral blood. The receptors were sampled from a man between 65 and 79 years old with active COVID-19.

The chain has TRBV18 and TRBJ2-7; 8 positions match TRBD2. In germline, CDR1 is KGHSH, CDR2 LQKENI. With V trimmed by 6 bases and J by 4 bases, 11 bases remained unmatched. The CDR3 consists of 15 residues. CDR3 in DNA: TGTGCCAGCTCCCCCCTGCGGGAGGCCGGGTACGAGCAGTACTTC. Translated, it gives CASSPLREAGYEQYF.

The V and J genes are TRBV10-3 and TRBJ2-7; no firm D call. Trimming pared 4 bases from V and 2 bases from J, leaving 6 bases between. Per the germline V gene, CDR1 is ENHRY and CDR2 is SYGVKD. This CDR3 contains 12 residues. CDR3 sequence (DNA): TGTGCCATCAGTGGGCAGGCCTACGAGCAGTACTTC. As protein: CAISGQAYEQYF.

The chain combines TRBV24-1 with TRBJ2-7; 8 bases match TRBD1. The CDR3 is 14 residues long. V lost 4 bases to trimming and J lost 2 bases; unmatched junction nucleotides: 3. The V gene's germline CDR1 is KGHDR and CDR2 SFDVKD. CDR3 sequence: CATSEDRVPYEQYF. The CDR3 DNA reads TGTGCCACCAGTGAGGACAGGGTCCCCTACGAGCAGTACTTC.

This chain connects TRBV6-2 or TRBV6-3 to TRBJ2-7, with a weak D call TRBD1 (6 bases). The CDR3 is 13 residues long. The V and J ends lost 6 bases and 2 bases respectively, with 11 bases between them. Per germline, CDR1 MNHEY and CDR2 SVGEGT. The CDR3 DNA reads TGTGCCAGCAGCAGACAGGAACCCTACGAGCAGTACTTC. Amino acid sequence: CASSRQEPYEQYF.

The chain is built from TRBV19 and TRBJ2-7; 8 bases fit TRBD1. CDR3 size: 14 residues. Germline CDR1 reads LNHDA; CDR2 reads SQIVND (reference sequence). Germline trimming cut 3 bases from V and 7 bases from J; bases unmatched to any gene: 8. The CDR3 spells CASSIGQGPREQYF. Written as DNA, the CDR3 is TGTGCCAGTAGTATCGGACAGGGCCCCAGGGAGCAGTACTTC.

The chain carries TRBV5-4 and TRBJ2-5; TRBD1 matches 9 bases. The germline CDR1 and CDR2 sequences are SGHNT and YYREEE (reference sequence). Trimming cost V 0 bases and J 5 bases; bases outside gene matches: 8. The CDR3 is 16 residues long. The CDR3 spells CASSLENRGLGETQYF. The CDR3 DNA reads as TGTGCCAGCAGCTTGGAGAACAGGGGGCTCGGGGAGACCCAGTACTTC.

The V and J genes are TRBV3-1 (or the pseudogene TRBV3-2) and TRBJ1-1, with 7 nucleotides matching TRBD1. The CDR3 spans 14 residues. V shed 3 bases, J shed 5 bases, and the junction held 6 bases outside the gene matches. The germline gives CDR1 LGHDT, CDR2 YNNKEL (reference sequence). CDR3 nucleotide sequence: TGTGCCAGCAGCCACCCCGACAGGGAAACTGAAGCTTTCTTT. Translating gives CASSHPDRETEAFF.

The CDR3 loop reads CASSRQRGGTIYF. The CDR3 DNA follows: TGTGCCAGCAGCCGTCAGCGGGGCGGCACCATATATTTT. The gene calls are TRBV3-1 (or the pseudogene TRBV3-2) and TRBJ1-3; TRBD1 is a possible D gene (5 bases). Trimming took off 4 bases at V and 9 bases at J, with 13 bases between the two ends. CDR1 is LGHDT and CDR2 is YNNKEL in the germline V gene (reference sequence). CDR3 length equals 13 residues.

The chain links TRBV6-6 to TRBJ1-5, with a tentative D call TRBD1 (6 bases). The V gene lost 6 bases and the J gene lost 0 bases, with 12 bases spanning the gap. Germline V gene lookup returns CDR1 MNHNY and CDR2 SVGAGI (reference sequence). The CDR3 extends over 15 amino acids. The CDR3 loop is CASSPRGPSNQPQHF. CDR3 bases: TGTGCCAGCAGCCCCAGGGGCCCTAGCAATCAGCCCCAGCATTTT.

This rearrangement joins TRBV6-5 to TRBJ2-1; TRBD2 matches at 9 bases. Looked up from germline, CDR1 is MNHEY and CDR2 is SVGAGI. V lost 5 bases to trimming and J lost 5 bases; unmatched junction nucleotides: 7. CDR3 length: 15 residues. CDR3 in amino acids: CASSRPRTSDNEQFF. Here the CDR3 DNA reads TGTGCCAGCAGTCGTCCGAGGACTAGCGACAATGAGCAGTTCTTC.

The gene calls are TRBV5-1 and TRBJ2-5; D is perhaps TRBD1 (6 bases). V lost 6 bases and J lost 2, with 17 bases in between. CDR1 is SGHRS and CDR2 is YFSETQ in the germline V gene. This CDR3 region has 15 residues. CDR3 DNA: TGCGCCAGCACCCCTGGGTTGGGACAACAAGAGACCCAGTACTTC. Residues: CASTPGLGQQETQYF.

The gene calls are TRBV4-2 and TRBJ2-2; D not resolved. The V end was cut by 1 base, the J end by 6 bases, with 6 bases between. This CDR3 region has 13 residues. Germline assignment: CDR1 LGHNA and CDR2 YNFKEQ. DNA for the CDR3: TGTGCCAGCAGCCAAGGTGGGCCCGGGGAGCTGTTTTTT. This encodes CASSQGGPGELFF.

This rearrangement joins TRBV18 to TRBJ2-2, with D uncertain. Germline V gene lookup returns CDR1 KGHSH and CDR2 LQKENI. The CDR3 has 17 residues. The germline V and J ends were trimmed by 3 bases and 1 base, with 15 bases remaining between them. Here the CDR3 reads CASSPNTLRGNTGELFF. As DNA, the CDR3 is TGTGCCAGCTCACCCAACACGCTACGAGGGAACACCGGGGAGCTGTTTTTT. The complete variable domain, with remaining parts taken from reference TRBV18 and TRBJ2-2, reads NAGVMQNPRHLVRRRGQEARLRCSPMKGHSHVYWYRQLPEEGLKFMVYLQKENIIDESGMPKERFSAEFPKEGPSILRIQQVVRGDSAAYFCASSPNTLRGNTGELFFGEGSRLTVL.

The V gene is TRBV20-1, the J gene TRBJ2-5, with no clear D. Germline V lookup: CDR1 DFQATT, CDR2 SNEGSKA (reference sequence). V was shortened by 3 bases and J by 0 bases, with 14 bases between the two germline ends. The length of the CDR3 is 15 residues. The CDR3 DNA sequence: TGCAGTGCTAGTTACCCTAGTACACACCAAGAGACCCAGTACTTC. Its protein product is CSASYPSTHQETQYF.

The CDR3 sequence: CAWTPGTSGYNEQFF. CDR3 sequence (DNA): TGTGCCTGGACCCCCGGGACTAGCGGATACAATGAGCAGTTCTTC. The rearrangement links TRBV30 to TRBJ2-1, with 11 bases lining up with TRBD2. The CDR3 contains 15 residues. Germline assignment: CDR1 GTSNPN and CDR2 SVGIG (reference sequence). Unmatched junction bases numbered 6, after V lost 4 bases and J lost 4 bases.

This chain uses TRBV3-1 (or the pseudogene TRBV3-2) with TRBJ1-2; no definite D call. This CDR3 is built from 14 residues. V was cut by 1 base and J by 0 bases, with 6 bases left in between. Germline V CDR1 and CDR2: LGHDT, YNNKEL (reference sequence). This CDR3 is CASSQGGANYGYTF. In DNA form, the CDR3 reads TGTGCCAGCAGCCAAGGGGGAGCTAACTATGGCTACACCTTC.

The chain is built from TRBV6-2 or TRBV6-3 and TRBJ2-7, with D unclear. Trimming shortened V by 2 bases and J by 2 bases, and 13 bases separated the two germline ends. CDR3 length: 15 residues. Germline CDR1 and CDR2: MNHEY and SVGEGT. CDR3 loop: CASSYPLSSAYEQYF. The CDR3 DNA is TGTGCCAGCAGTTACCCCTTATCGTCGGCCTACGAGCAGTACTTC.

The chain carries TRBV7-8 and TRBJ2-7; TRBD2 aligns across 7 bases. Germline V gene data show CDR1 as SGHVS and CDR2 as FQNEAQ. The CDR3 is 17 amino acids. V lost 5 bases and J lost 2; bases outside the gene matches: 15. The CDR3 sequence is CASSPRGSGINPYEQYF. The CDR3 DNA follows: TGTGCCAGCAGCCCCCGGGGGAGCGGGATTAACCCCTACGAGCAGTACTTC.

The chain couples TRBV29-1 to TRBJ2-7, with TRBD2 matching 7 bases. Germline-derived CDR1 and CDR2 are SQVTM and ANQGSEA. The CDR3 is 12 amino acids. The J segment lost 6 bases and the V segment lost 4 bases, leaving 6 bases of the junction unmatched. DNA for the CDR3: TGCAGCGTTGTGCTGGGAGGGATCGAGCAGTACTTC. This codes for CSVVLGGIEQYF.

V usage is TRBV6-5 and J usage is TRBJ2-7; perhaps TRBD1 as D (6 bases). Germline V gene sequence: CDR1 MNHEY, CDR2 SVGAGI. V was cut by 7 bases and J by 4 bases, with 20 bases left in between. The CDR3 is 15 amino acids. The CDR3 is CASTLGGQGKYEQYF. The CDR3 coding sequence is TGTGCCAGCACCCTTGGGGGCCAGGGGAAATACGAGCAGTACTTC.

The chain has TRBV11-3 and TRBJ1-1; D unclear. CDR1 is SGHNT, CDR2 YENEEA, per germline. CDR3 length equals 15 residues. V lost 1 base and J 0 bases, leaving 9 bases between the germline ends. The CDR3 sequence is CASSLGWAMNTEAFF. CDR3 nucleotides: TGTGCCAGCAGCTTAGGGTGGGCCATGAACACTGAAGCTTTCTTT.